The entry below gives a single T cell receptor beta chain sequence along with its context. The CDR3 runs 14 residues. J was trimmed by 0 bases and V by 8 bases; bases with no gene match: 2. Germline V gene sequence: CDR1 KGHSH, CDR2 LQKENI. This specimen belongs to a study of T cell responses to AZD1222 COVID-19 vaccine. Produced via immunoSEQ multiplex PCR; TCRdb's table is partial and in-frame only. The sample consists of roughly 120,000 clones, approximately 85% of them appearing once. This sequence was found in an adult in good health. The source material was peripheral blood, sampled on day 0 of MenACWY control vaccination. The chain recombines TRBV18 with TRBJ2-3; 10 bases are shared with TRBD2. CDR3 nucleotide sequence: TGTGCCAGCCGAGCGGGGGGGAGCACAGATACGCAGTATTTT. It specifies CASRAGGSTDTQYF.